The rows below give T cell receptor beta chains drawn from one sample of a study of cytomegalovirus exposure and HLA in healthy donors. Measured with immunoSEQ multiplex PCR; TCRdb has only the in-frame clones, and not every one. The table has some 150,000 clones, around two thirds seen once; the top ten hold 2.4%. Sequencing was done on a sample of PBMCs. Receptors originate from a woman aged 40 to 55 in good health and CMV-seronegative. Each CDR3 is given with its conserved first and last residue.

j_gene	v_gene	CDR3aa
TRBJ2-7	TRBV15	CATSTRQEPYEQYF
TRBJ1-1	TRBV5-1	CASSSPRTGTLRKETEAFF
TRBJ1-4	TRBV4-1	CASSLLTRGEKLFF
TRBJ1-5	TRBV5-4	CASSFWGGNQPQHF
TRBJ1-1	TRBV5-1	CASSPWRGPPYTEAFF
TRBJ2-3	TRBV29-1	CSVEQGRGDTQYF
TRBJ2-5	TRBV20-1	CSAQDRDPYF
TRBJ1-1	TRBV18	CASSPATANTEAFF
TRBJ1-3	TRBV9	CASSVAGTGVAGNTIYF
TRBJ1-1	TRBV9	CASSASVQGSTEAFF
TRBJ2-3	TRBV28	CASSDSQGLGSTDTQYF
TRBJ1-1	TRBV6-1	CASSDLTRAFF
TRBJ2-3	TRBV6-4	CASSDQGISTDTQYF
TRBJ2-3	TRBV5-1	CASSLLGVGTDTQYF
TRBJ2-1	TRBV5-1	CASSSLGLAGGRDNEQFF
TRBJ2-1	TRBV19	CASSIQQGVPNNEQFF
TRBJ1-2	TRBV7-2	CASSSAPGQGAGYGYTF
TRBJ1-1	TRBV5-5	CASSRGQGPTEAFF
TRBJ1-1	TRBV28	CASRWTVGTEAFF
TRBJ1-2	TRBV27	CASGGTPSGYGYTF
TRBJ1-1	TRBV10-3	CAISENLQGINTEAFF
TRBJ1-6	TRBV9	CASSDPAGEGSSPLHF
TRBJ2-7	TRBV11-2	CASSLEAGARYEQYF
TRBJ2-4	TRBV2	CASSEARVGSKNIQYF
TRBJ2-1	TRBV2	CASSGTSGGANLSYNEQFF
TRBJ1-1	TRBV7-3	CASSLTSTGTEAFF
TRBJ1-1	TRBV19	CASMRGGEAFF
TRBJ1-1	TRBV27	CASSLDPGTGVLGTEAFF
TRBJ2-5	TRBV29-1	CSVERPGNQETQYF
TRBJ1-2	TRBV4-1	CASSRTGGEYYGYTF
TRBJ2-3	TRBV30	CAWRGGHSTDTQYF
TRBJ2-7	TRBV28	CASSPSDLGWREQYF
TRBJ1-4	TRBV30	CAWSVRRGQGEKLFF
TRBJ2-3	TRBV6-4	CASSPGHRTDTQYF
TRBJ2-5	TRBV4-1	CASSQLRPSGARAQYF
TRBJ1-2	TRBV5-4	CASSLAQGLGGYTF
TRBJ1-5	TRBV9	CASSAGERQPQHF
TRBJ2-3	TRBV7-9	CASSTGLAVTDTQYF
TRBJ1-5	TRBV6-4	CASSVNAGNQPQHF
TRBJ1-5	TRBV5-6	CASSLAGNIGNQPQHF
TRBJ1-1	TRBV9	CASSVTGGMNTEAFF
TRBJ2-3	TRBV9	CASSVWDLRIGDTQYF
TRBJ1-6	TRBV19	CATKDRAGSSYNSPLHF
TRBJ1-4	TRBV10-3	CAISVRVNEKLFF
TRBJ2-2	TRBV5-1	CASSRSGGADGELFF
TRBJ2-1	TRBV5-1	CASSRTASQYNEQFF
TRBJ1-2	TRBV5-1	CASSLDRGLGYGYTF
TRBJ1-4	TRBV6-5	CASPGTGNEKLFF
TRBJ2-3	TRBV5-4	CASSPGNRDTQYF
TRBJ1-4	TRBV14	CASSPPGGRIEKLFF
TRBJ1-2	TRBV5-1	CASSGNGLQYGYTF